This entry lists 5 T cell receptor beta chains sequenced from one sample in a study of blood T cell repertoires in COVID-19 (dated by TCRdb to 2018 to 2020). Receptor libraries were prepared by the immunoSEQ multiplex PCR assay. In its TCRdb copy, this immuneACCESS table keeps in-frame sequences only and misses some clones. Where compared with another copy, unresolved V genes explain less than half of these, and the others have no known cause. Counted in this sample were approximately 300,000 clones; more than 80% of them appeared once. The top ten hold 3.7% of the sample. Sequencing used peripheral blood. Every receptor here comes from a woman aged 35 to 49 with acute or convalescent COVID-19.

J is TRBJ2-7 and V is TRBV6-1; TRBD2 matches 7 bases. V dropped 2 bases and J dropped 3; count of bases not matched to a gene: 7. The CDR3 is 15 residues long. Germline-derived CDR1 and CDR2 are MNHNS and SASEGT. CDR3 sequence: CASSESLGLDYEQYV. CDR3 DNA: TGTGCCAGCAGTGAATCCCTTGGACTAGACTACGAGCAGTACGTC.

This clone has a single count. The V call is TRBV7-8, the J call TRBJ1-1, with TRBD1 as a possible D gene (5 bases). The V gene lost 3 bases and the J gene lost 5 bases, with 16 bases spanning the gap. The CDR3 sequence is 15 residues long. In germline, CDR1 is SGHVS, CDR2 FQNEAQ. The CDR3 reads CASSFPGGVGTEAFF. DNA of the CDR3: TGTGCCAGCAGCTTCCCCGGGGGGGTCGGGACTGAAGCTTTCTTT.

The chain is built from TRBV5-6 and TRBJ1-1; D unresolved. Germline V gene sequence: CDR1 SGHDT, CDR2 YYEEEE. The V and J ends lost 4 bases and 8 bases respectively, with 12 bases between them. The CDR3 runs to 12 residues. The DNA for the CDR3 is TGTGCCAGCAGCCACCTGGCCAGGGAAGCTTTCTTT. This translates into CASSHLAREAFF.

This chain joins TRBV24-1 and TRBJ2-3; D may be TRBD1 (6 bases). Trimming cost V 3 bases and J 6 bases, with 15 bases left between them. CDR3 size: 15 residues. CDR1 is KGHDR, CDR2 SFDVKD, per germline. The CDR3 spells CATSDRSGGEDTQYF. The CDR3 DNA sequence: TGTGCCACCAGTGATCGAAGTGGGGGCGAGGATACGCAGTATTTT.

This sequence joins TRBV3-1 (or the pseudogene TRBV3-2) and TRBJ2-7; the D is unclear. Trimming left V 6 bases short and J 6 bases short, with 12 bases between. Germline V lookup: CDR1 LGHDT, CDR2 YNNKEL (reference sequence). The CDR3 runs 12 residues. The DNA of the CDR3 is TGTGCCAGCAGTCACTCAGGTAGCGAGCAGTACGTC. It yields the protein CASSHSGSEQYV.